This T cell receptor (beta chain) was identified in a study of blood T cell repertoires in COVID-19. Whole-study context: The cDNA or gDNA used as material had been derived from T cells, B-cell-depleted T cells, or PBMCs.

This CDR3 has 16 amino acids. As processed by the authors: Reference gene primers were amplified, and this amplification served to estimate nucleated cell counts. The assay was immunoSEQ multiplex PCR, and TCRdb's table has in-frame clones only and misses some. D and trimming come from the DNA, and the V and J calls and clone size come from that table. This repertoire shows around 500,000 clones, approximately 86% found once; its top ten account for roughly 8.5%. Adults between about 18 and 95 years of age took part from about two dozen US areas. Each recovered donor of Cohort 3 presented with two negative PCRs, clearance, or symptom resolution.

The clonotype was recovered from a woman in her fifties or sixties who had recovered from COVID-19. The gene calls are TRBV21-1 and TRBJ1-3; the table's D call of TRBD1 was not tested on the DNA. TRBV21-1 is classified as a pseudogene. The sequenced sample consisted of PBMCs or T cells enriched from blood (not recorded which). The CDR3, as DNA: TGTGCCAGCAGCAAAGACGTCCGACAGGGAGAGGACACCATATATTTT. This encodes CASSKDVRQGEDTIYF.